This T cell receptor beta chain derives from a study of persistence of HIV-infected CD4 T cells. Findings and caveats of the study: Degenerate expanded CDR3beta sequences were enriched among CMV- and Gag-responding cells.

Sequencing used immunoSEQ version 4 in survey mode. Generated by immunoSEQ multiplex PCR, the TCRdb table keeps only in-frame clones and is missing some. This table holds approximately 65,000 clones, about 81% found once. Cells were stimulated with overlapping HIV-1 Gag 15-mer peptides. CD40L-negative CD69-negative CD45RO-high memory CD4+ T cells were sorted as populations depleted of antigen-responding cells. This clone was seen only a few times. The antigen is unknown. The germline V gene has CDR1 SGHDT and CDR2 YYEEEE. V lost 2 bases and J lost 5, with 14 bases in between. This CDR3 is built from 15 residues.

The sequenced sample was CD4+ T cells sorted from PBMCs after approximately 19-hour stimulation, obtained from a patient who received antiretroviral therapy. The V gene is TRBV5-6, the J gene TRBJ2-1; no firm D call. The sequence derives from an adult man with HIV who was CMV-seropositive. CDR3 residues: CASSFSPGQDNEQFF. CDR3 DNA sequence: TGTGCCAGCAGCTTTAGCCCCGGCCAGGACAATGAGCAGTTCTTC.